The present T cell receptor beta chain was sequenced within a study of T cells after yellow fever vaccination. Study-wide findings and caveats: Boosting was followed by the reappearance of most primary-vaccination clones (under 97% CD4, more than 70% CD8).

Points on this clonotype: Its specificity is unknown.

V was clipped by 1 base and J by 4 bases; unmatched bases: 7. The V gene's germline CDR1 is SGHVS and CDR2 FQNEAQ. There are 16 residues in the CDR3. Researchers made TCR cDNA using 5'RACE template switching, and this step added a universal primer site and UMIs. MiXCR, run by TCRdb on the 5' RACE reads, gives a single entry per CDR3 protein. The sample yields a few hundred thousand distinct CDR3 sequences, 7.5% to 9.5% seen once. The source of this sequence is a man between 18 and 29 years old who received the YFV17D yellow fever vaccine. The specimen was CD4+ T cells sorted from PBMCs, collected 5 days after the yellow fever booster vaccination. The J gene is TRBJ1-1, the V gene TRBV7-8, with 9 bases aligning to TRBD1. This CDR3 reads CASSLEWGQGGTEAFF. CDR3 nucleotides: TGTGCCAGCAGCTTAGAGTGGGGACAGGGCGGCACTGAAGCTTTCTTT.